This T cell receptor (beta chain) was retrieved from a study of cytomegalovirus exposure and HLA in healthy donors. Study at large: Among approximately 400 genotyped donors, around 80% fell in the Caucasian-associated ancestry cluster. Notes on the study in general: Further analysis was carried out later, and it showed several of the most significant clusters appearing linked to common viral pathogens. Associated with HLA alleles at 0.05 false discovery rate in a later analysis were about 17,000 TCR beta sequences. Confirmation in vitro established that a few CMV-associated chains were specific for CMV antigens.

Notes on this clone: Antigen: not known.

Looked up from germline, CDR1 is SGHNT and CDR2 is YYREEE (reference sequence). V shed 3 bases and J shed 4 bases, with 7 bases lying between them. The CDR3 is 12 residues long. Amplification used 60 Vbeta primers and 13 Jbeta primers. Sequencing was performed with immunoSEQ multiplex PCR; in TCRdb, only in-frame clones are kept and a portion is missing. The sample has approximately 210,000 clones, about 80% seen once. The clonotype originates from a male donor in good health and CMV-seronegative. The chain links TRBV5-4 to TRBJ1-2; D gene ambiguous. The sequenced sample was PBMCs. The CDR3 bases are TGTGCCAGCAGCTACGACATCTATGGCTACACCTTC. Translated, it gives CASSYDIYGYTF.